The 7 T cell receptor beta chains presented below share a single source sample, sequenced in a study of PD-1 blockade in classical Hodgkin lymphoma. Time point given: cycle 4 day 1 (C4D1), after 5 to 7 weeks of nivolumab. All the patients suffered relapse after autologous stem cell transplantation, and brentuximab vedotin exposure differed. Sequenced by immunoSEQ multiplex PCR; TCRdb stores in-frame clones only, minus some. In the table there are approximately 25,000 clones, around three quarters of which are singletons. The source was peripheral blood mononuclear cells (PBMCs), collected before the fourth cycle of nivolumab. The source of these receptors is a human donor with classical Hodgkin lymphoma.

The chain combines TRBV30 with TRBJ2-2, with 9 bases identical to TRBD1. Germline CDR1 reads GTSNPN; CDR2 reads SVGIG (reference sequence). This CDR3 has 14 amino acids. The trim removed 4 bases at V and 6 bases at J, leaving 6 bases unmatched. The CDR3 is CAWKKDRGAGELFF. The CDR3 nucleotides read TGTGCCTGGAAAAAAGACAGGGGGGCCGGGGAGCTGTTTTTT.

The J gene is TRBJ1-6, the V gene TRBV6-1, with 8 positions matching TRBD1. CDR1 is MNHNS, CDR2 SASEGT, per germline. This CDR3 has 15 amino acids. V shed 5 bases and J 9 bases; nucleotides not matched to a gene: 9. The CDR3 nucleotides are TGTGCCAGCAGTATATCAGGGGGCGCAGGTTCACCCCTCCACTTT. This translates into CASSISGGAGSPLHF.

This clone was found once. In nucleotides, the CDR3 is TGTGCCAGCAGTACTTCAGGGCATGGCTACACCTTC. It codes for CASSTSGHGYTF. The chain couples TRBV27 to TRBJ1-2; tentative D call: TRBD1 (5 bases). The CDR3 extends over 12 amino acids. Between the trimmed V and J ends, which lost 5 bases and 6 bases, there was a span of 10 bases. Germline CDR1 is MNHEY and CDR2 is SMNVEV (reference sequence).

About this clone: The same CDR3 also results from other DNA sequences found in this sample. The chain carries TRBV5-1 and TRBJ2-2, with 8 bases identical to TRBD1. Germline trimming cut 0 bases from V and 4 bases from J; bases unmatched to any gene: 2. In germline, CDR1 is SGHRS, CDR2 YFSETQ. The CDR3 covers 15 residues. This CDR3 reads CASSLGQGATGELFF. The CDR3 DNA reads TGCGCCAGCAGCTTGGGGCAGGGGGCCACCGGGGAGCTGTTTTTT.

This clone was seen a handful of times. The V call is TRBV5-1, the J call TRBJ2-7; maybe TRBD1 (6 bases). Trimming took 7 bases from V and 3 from J, leaving 20 bases between them. CDR1 and CDR2 (germline): SGHRS, YFSETQ. CDR3 size: 15 residues. The CDR3 bases are TGCGCCAGCGCGTCAGGGGACCTTTCCCGCTACGAGCAGTACTTC. Residues: CASASGDLSRYEQYF.

The chain couples TRBV29-1 to TRBJ2-5; D not certain. V lost 7 bases to trimming and J lost 3 bases, with 12 bases between them. CDR1 and CDR2 from the germline V gene are SQVTM and ANQGSEA. The CDR3 extends over 12 amino acids. Written as DNA, the CDR3 is TGCAGCGCGCAGTCGGGCGAAGAGACCCAGTACTTC. This sequence encodes CSAQSGEETQYF.

A few counts support this clone. The chain combines TRBV15 with TRBJ2-6, with D perhaps given as TRBD1 or TRBD2 (5 bases each). Looked up from germline, CDR1 is LNHNV and CDR2 is YYDKDF (reference sequence). V lost 0 bases, J lost 0 bases, and 21 bases lay in between. The CDR3 runs to 21 residues. This CDR3 is CATSRDYGLQGSYSGANVLTF. The CDR3, as DNA: TGTGCCACCAGCAGAGATTACGGACTTCAGGGATCATACTCTGGGGCCAACGTCCTGACTTTC.